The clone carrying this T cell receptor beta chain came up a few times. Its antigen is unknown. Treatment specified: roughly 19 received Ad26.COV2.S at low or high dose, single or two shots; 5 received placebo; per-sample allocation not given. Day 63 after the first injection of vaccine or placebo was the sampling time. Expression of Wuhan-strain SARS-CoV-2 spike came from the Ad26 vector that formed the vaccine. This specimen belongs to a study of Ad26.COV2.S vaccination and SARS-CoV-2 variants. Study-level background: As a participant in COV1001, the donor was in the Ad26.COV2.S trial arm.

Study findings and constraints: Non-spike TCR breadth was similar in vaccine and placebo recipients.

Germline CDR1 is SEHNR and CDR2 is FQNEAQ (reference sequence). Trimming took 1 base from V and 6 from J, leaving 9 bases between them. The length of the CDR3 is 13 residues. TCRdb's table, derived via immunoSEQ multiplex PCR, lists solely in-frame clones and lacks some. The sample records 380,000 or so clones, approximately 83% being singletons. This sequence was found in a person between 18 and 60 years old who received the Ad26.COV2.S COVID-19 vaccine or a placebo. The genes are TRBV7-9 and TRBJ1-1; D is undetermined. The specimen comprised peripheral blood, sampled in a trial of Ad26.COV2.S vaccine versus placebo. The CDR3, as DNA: TGTGCCAGCAGCTTAGGCCTACGCGCTGAAGCTTTCTTT. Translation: CASSLGLRAEAFF.